Following are 17 T cell receptor beta chains from one sample sequenced in a study of human CD8 memory T cell subsets (dated by TCRdb to 2020 to 2022). A Human TCR Profiling Kit was used to prepare UMI-labeled 5' RACE TCRbeta libraries. The reads went through TCRdb reprocessing, and each CDR3 protein sequence gets one entry with no DNA. The sample has approximately 12,000 distinct CDR3 sequences on record. The ten largest clones add up to 14% of the sample. Sequencing used CD8+ T cells from PBMCs. Receptors originate from a human donor in good health.

The chain carries TRBV5-6 and TRBJ2-7; checking the TCRdb D call of TRBD2 is not possible without DNA. This CDR3 region has 15 residues. Germline CDR1 SGHDT, CDR2 YYEEEE. The CDR3 loop is CASTHRLAGTNEQYF.

The chain is built from TRBV28 and TRBJ2-1; as DNA is missing, the TRBD2 call by TCRdb cannot be tested. Germline assignment: CDR1 MDHEN and CDR2 SYDVKM. CDR3 size: 18 residues. This CDR3 is CAGEWTSGRARSYNEQFF.

This sequence joins TRBV20-1 and TRBJ2-1. The CDR3 totals 13 residues. Germline V gene sequence: CDR1 DFQATT, CDR2 SNEGSKA (reference sequence). CDR3: CSARALAENEQFF.

This sequence joins TRBV18 and TRBJ2-1; TCRdb proposes TRBD1, but this gene call is untestable without DNA. Germline CDR1 KGHSH, CDR2 LQKENI. This CDR3 region has 14 residues. The CDR3 loop reads CASSPATGSNEQFF.

The chain employs TRBV4-1 and TRBJ2-3; no DNA is available, so the TRBD2 call from TCRdb remains unchecked. Per the germline V gene, CDR1 is MGHRA and CDR2 is YSYEKL. CDR3 length: 15 amino acids. The CDR3 protein is CASSQEAGSTDTQYF.

The rearrangement joins TRBV12-3 or TRBV12-4 to TRBJ1-3; the TCRdb D gene call, TRBD1, has no DNA to confirm it. The CDR3 contains 11 residues. CDR3: CASFAGGTIYF.

This chain connects TRBV6-4 to TRBJ2-1; TCRdb's D call of TRBD2 is untestable without DNA. CDR1 and CDR2 (germline): MRHNA, SNTAGT. The CDR3 runs to 14 residues. CDR3 protein: CASSDTSGTHEQFF.

The rearrangement joins TRBV27 to TRBJ2-6; TCRdb lists TRBD2, though no DNA is available to test this call. This CDR3 has 17 amino acids. CDR1 is MNHEY and CDR2 is SMNVEV in the germline V gene (reference sequence). The CDR3 reads CASSLGTAISGANVLTF.

The chain carries TRBV9 and TRBJ1-1. CDR1 is SGDLS, CDR2 YYNGEE, per germline. The CDR3 covers 14 residues. The CDR3: CASMLQSMNTEAFF.

The chain combines TRBV5-1 with TRBJ2-3; TCRdb's D call, TRBD1, is unchecked because there is no DNA. Germline CDR1 is SGHRS and CDR2 is YFSETQ. This CDR3 is built from 17 residues. The CDR3 sequence is CASSLLGQLSLTDTQYF.

The chain uses TRBV3-1 and TRBJ2-2; the D call from TCRdb, TRBD2, cannot be confirmed without DNA. Per the germline V gene, CDR1 is LGHDT and CDR2 is YNNKEL (reference sequence). This CDR3 has 17 residues. CDR3 residues: CASSPYTSGQNTGELFF.

This clonotype is called medium-sized based on its frequency. The chain uses TRBV29-1 and TRBJ2-1. The CDR3 consists of 12 residues. Germline assignment: CDR1 SQVTM and CDR2 ANQGSEA. CDR3 sequence: CSVAVVGNEQFF.

This clonotype is identified as medium-sized from frequency. The gene calls are TRBV20-1 and TRBJ1-2; TCRdb's assignment of TRBD1 cannot be checked, as there is no DNA. Germline-derived CDR1 and CDR2 are DFQATT and SNEGSKA (reference sequence). This CDR3 has 16 amino acids. The CDR3: CSARDLSTGGLYGYTF.

V is TRBV7-9 and J is TRBJ1-1; with no DNA, the TCRdb D assignment of TRBD1 cannot be verified. Germline lookup yields CDR1 SEHNR and CDR2 FQNEAQ (reference sequence). The CDR3 totals 15 residues. The chain's CDR3 is CASRTRQGKNTEAFF.

This chain joins TRBV12-3 or TRBV12-4 and TRBJ1-1; there is no DNA to check the TCRdb D call of TRBD1. There are 17 residues in the CDR3. The CDR3 region is CASSFGRGAPENTEAFF.

The rearrangement links TRBV7-9 to TRBJ1-6; there is no DNA to check the TCRdb D call of TRBD1. Germline values: CDR1 SEHNR, CDR2 FQNEAQ (reference sequence). CDR3 length: 15 amino acids. Here the CDR3 reads CASSLEGMGNSPLHF.

The genes are TRBV28 and TRBJ2-7; the D gene TCRdb calls, TRBD1, cannot be checked with no DNA. Germline V gene data show CDR1 as MDHEN and CDR2 as SYDVKM. This CDR3 comprises 17 residues. The CDR3: CASSSPLGGGNSYEQYF.